This entry lists 16 T cell receptor beta chains sequenced from one sample in a study of control samples from healthy donors and cancer patients. The table came from immunoSEQ multiplex PCR; TCRdb's copy has only in-frame clones and leaves some out. The profile shows 100,000 to 120,000 clones, around 82% of them singletons. The sample was blood. Source of these receptors: a woman between 45 and 60 years old in good health.

This clone was detected once. The chain employs TRBV5-1 and TRBJ2-6; the match to TRBD2 covers 7 bases. The CDR3 runs to 16 residues. The V gene end was trimmed by 6 bases and the J gene end by 7 bases; junction bases not matched to a gene: 13. Germline CDR1 and CDR2: SGHRS and YFSETQ. CDR3 DNA sequence: TGCGCCAGCACAAAGGGGCGGGAGACGGATGCCAACGTCCTGACTTTC. Its protein is CASTKGRETDANVLTF.

The chain recombines TRBV5-8 with TRBJ2-3; D is undetermined. This CDR3 has 18 amino acids. CDR1 is SGHTS, CDR2 YDEGEE, per germline. The ends were cut back, 0 bases at V and 2 bases at J, with 19 bases in the middle. This CDR3 is CASSLDQRPLSNTDTQYF. CDR3 DNA sequence: TGTGCCAGCAGCTTGGATCAACGCCCCCTTTCTAACACAGATACGCAGTATTTT.

The rearrangement joins TRBV7-9 to TRBJ2-3, with D possibly TRBD2 on 7 matching bases. Between the trimmed V and J ends, which lost 0 bases and 4 bases, there was a span of 11 bases. Germline lookup yields CDR1 SEHNR and CDR2 FQNEAQ (reference sequence). The CDR3 is made up of 15 amino acids. CDR3 amino acids: CASSLAGGASDTQYF. In DNA, the CDR3 is TGTGCCAGCAGCTTAGCGGGGGGGGCATCAGATACGCAGTATTTT.

The chain carries TRBV25-1 and TRBJ2-1; 10 nucleotides align to TRBD1. The CDR3 loop spans 15 amino acids. In germline, CDR1 is MGHDK, CDR2 SYGVNS. V dropped 3 bases and J dropped 7; count of bases not matched to a gene: 6. The CDR3 bases are TGTGCCAGCAGTGATCCGGGACAGGGGTTTAATGAGCAGTTCTTC. Amino acids: CASSDPGQGFNEQFF. Together with reference TRBV25-1 and TRBJ2-1, the CDR3 gives the full variable domain: EADIYQTPRYLVIGTGKKITLECSQTMGHDKMYWYQQDPGMELHLIHYSYGVNSTEKGDLSSESTVSRIRTEHFPLTLESARPSHTSQYLCASSDPGQGFNEQFFGPGTRLTVL.

This chain connects TRBV2 to TRBJ2-3; 10 bases agree with TRBD2. CDR3 length equals 13 residues. Germline CDR1 SNHLY, CDR2 FYNNEI. Germline trimming cut 10 bases from V and 5 bases from J; bases unmatched to any gene: 6. The CDR3 loop is CAIFRLAGDTQYF. Here the CDR3 DNA reads TGTGCCATTTTCCGACTAGCGGGAGATACGCAGTATTTT.

In DNA form, the CDR3 reads TGTGCCAGCAGTGAAGGGAGTGCAACTAATGAAAAACTGTTTTTT. It specifies CASSEGSATNEKLFF. The chain carries TRBV25-1 and TRBJ1-4; D gene ambiguous. This CDR3 comprises 15 residues. V was pared by 2 bases and J by 0 bases, with 7 bases between. Germline V gives CDR1 MGHDK, CDR2 SYGVNS.

The chain uses TRBV7-9 and TRBJ2-7, with 10 nucleotides matching TRBD1. The V gene's germline CDR1 is SEHNR and CDR2 FQNEAQ (reference sequence). J lost 0 bases, V lost 5 bases, and 4 bases had no gene match. This CDR3 has 15 amino acids. DNA of the CDR3: TGTGCCAGCAGCGAGGGACAGGGGCCCTCCTACGAGCAGTACTTC. This encodes CASSEGQGPSYEQYF.

The chain couples TRBV7-8 to TRBJ2-1; unclear D gene. Trimming shortened V by 5 bases and J by 9 bases, and 11 bases separated the two germline ends. In germline, CDR1 is SGHVS, CDR2 FQNEAQ. This CDR3 comprises 12 residues. The CDR3 coding sequence is TGTGCCAGCAGCCCACGCAGCAGTGAGCAGTTCTTC. As protein: CASSPRSSEQFF.

There are a few counts of this clone. Within the sample, other DNA sequences also encode this same CDR3. The chain links TRBV6-6 to TRBJ1-1; D remains ambiguous. The CDR3 extends over 14 amino acids. Germline lookup yields CDR1 MNHNY and CDR2 SVGAGI (reference sequence). V shed 0 bases and J shed 5 bases, with 10 bases lying between them. This CDR3 reads CASSYSEWGTEAFF. CDR3 nucleotides: TGTGCCAGCAGTTACTCGGAATGGGGAACTGAAGCTTTCTTT.

The chain is built from TRBV3-1 (or the pseudogene TRBV3-2) and TRBJ1-5, with D possibly TRBD1 on 6 matching bases. Germline V gives CDR1 LGHDT, CDR2 YNNKEL (reference sequence). Deletions cut 3 bases from V and 6 bases from J, with 12 bases between. The CDR3 is 14 amino acids. The CDR3 DNA is TGTGCCAGCAGCCAGCGGGACACCGCTCAGCCCCAGCATTTT. Protein sequence: CASSQRDTAQPQHF.

Note on this clone: The sample holds other DNA sequences that translate to the same CDR3. The rearrangement joins TRBV19 to TRBJ1-6; 7 nucleotides line up with TRBD1. With V trimmed by 3 bases and J by 4 bases, 6 bases remained unmatched. Looked up from germline, CDR1 is LNHDA and CDR2 is SQIVND (reference sequence). There are 16 residues in the CDR3. The CDR3 protein is CASSMTGITYNSPLHF. CDR3 bases: TGTGCCAGTAGTATGACAGGGATTACTTATAATTCACCCCTCCACTTT. The whole variable domain, remainder taken from reference TRBV19 and TRBJ1-6, is DGGITQSPKYLFRKEGQNVTLSCEQNLNHDAMYWYRQDPGQGLRLIYYSQIVNDFQKGDIAEGYSVSREKKESFPLTVTSAQKNPTAFYLCASSMTGITYNSPLHFGNGTRLTVT.

This clone was found once. V is TRBV11-2 and J is TRBJ2-7, with D perhaps assigned TRBD1 or TRBD2 (5 bases each). Between the trimmed V and J ends, which lost 5 bases and 4 bases, there was a span of 12 bases. This CDR3 contains 13 residues. The V gene's germline CDR1 is SGHAT and CDR2 FQNNGV. CDR3 sequence: CASSKGTAYEQYF. Here the CDR3 DNA reads TGTGCCAGCAGCAAAGGGACGGCTTACGAGCAGTACTTC.

The chain is built from TRBV2 and TRBJ2-1; 8 bases map to TRBD2. Germline V gene data show CDR1 as SNHLY and CDR2 as FYNNEI. This CDR3 is 12 amino acids long. V trimming: 5 bases; J trimming: 12 bases; junction bases outside the gene matches: 6. The CDR3, as DNA: TGTGCCAGCAGTCATCCCGCGGGGGGGCAGTTCTTC. Its translation is CASSHPAGGQFF.

This chain joins TRBV9 and TRBJ2-2; TRBD2 matches 10 bases. V shed 4 bases, J shed 1 base, and the junction held 4 bases outside the gene matches. The V gene's germline CDR1 is SGDLS and CDR2 YYNGEE. CDR3 length: 16 amino acids. CDR3 residues: CASSPLAGVNTGELFF. DNA for the CDR3: TGTGCCAGCAGCCCCCTAGCGGGAGTGAACACCGGGGAGCTGTTTTTT.

The chain combines TRBV27 with TRBJ2-1; 8 nucleotides match TRBD2. Unmatched junction bases numbered 13, after V lost 5 bases and J lost 4 bases. CDR1 and CDR2 from the germline V gene are MNHEY and SMNVEV (reference sequence). The CDR3 loop spans 17 amino acids. CDR3 sequence (DNA): TGTGCCAGCAGTCCCACTCGGTTAGCGGGACCGTACAATGAGCAGTTCTTC. Its translation: CASSPTRLAGPYNEQFF.

The chain combines TRBV4-3 with TRBJ1-4; D is unresolved. The V end lost 1 base, the J end lost 0 bases, and 21 bases lay between the germline ends. Germline values: CDR1 LGHNA, CDR2 YSLEER. This CDR3 is built from 20 residues. CDR3: CASSQGNELLIRATNEKLFF. CDR3 DNA: TGCGCCAGCAGCCAAGGGAATGAACTTTTGATCCGCGCAACTAATGAAAAACTGTTTTTT.